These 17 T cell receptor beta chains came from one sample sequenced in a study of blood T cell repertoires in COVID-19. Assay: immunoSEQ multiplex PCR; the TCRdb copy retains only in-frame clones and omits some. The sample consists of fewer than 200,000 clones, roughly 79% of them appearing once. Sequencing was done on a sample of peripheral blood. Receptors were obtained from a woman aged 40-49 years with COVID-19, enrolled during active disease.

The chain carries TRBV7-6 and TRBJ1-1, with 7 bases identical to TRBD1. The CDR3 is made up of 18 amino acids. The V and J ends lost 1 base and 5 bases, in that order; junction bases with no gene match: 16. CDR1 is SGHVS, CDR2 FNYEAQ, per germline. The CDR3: CASSLGQKRRGIGTEAFF. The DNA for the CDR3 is TGTGCCAGCAGCTTAGGTCAGAAACGCAGGGGGATAGGGACTGAAGCTTTCTTT.

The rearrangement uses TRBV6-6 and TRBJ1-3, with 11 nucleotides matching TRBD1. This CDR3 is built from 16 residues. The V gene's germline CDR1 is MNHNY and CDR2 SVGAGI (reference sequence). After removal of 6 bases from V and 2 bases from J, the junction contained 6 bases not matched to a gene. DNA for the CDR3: TGTGCCAGCAGAAGAGGACAGGGGGCGCCTGGAAACACCATATATTTT. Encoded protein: CASRRGQGAPGNTIYF.

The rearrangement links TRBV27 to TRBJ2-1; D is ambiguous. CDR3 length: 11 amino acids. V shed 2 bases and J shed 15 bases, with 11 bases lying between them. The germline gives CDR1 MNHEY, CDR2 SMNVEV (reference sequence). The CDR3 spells CASSLGQALFF. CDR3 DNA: TGTGCCAGCAGTTTAGGCCAAGCGTTGTTCTTC.

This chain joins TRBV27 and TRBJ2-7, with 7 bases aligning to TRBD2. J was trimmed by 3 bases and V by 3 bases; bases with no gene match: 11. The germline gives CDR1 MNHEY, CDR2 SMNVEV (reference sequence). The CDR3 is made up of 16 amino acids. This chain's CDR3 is CASSFLGGRGDYEQYF. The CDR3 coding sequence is TGTGCCAGCAGTTTTCTAGGCGGGAGAGGAGACTACGAGCAGTACTTC.

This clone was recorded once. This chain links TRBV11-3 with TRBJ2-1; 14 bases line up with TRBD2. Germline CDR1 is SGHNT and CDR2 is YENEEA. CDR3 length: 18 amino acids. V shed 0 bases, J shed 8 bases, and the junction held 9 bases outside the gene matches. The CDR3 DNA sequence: TGTGCCAGCAGCTTAGATCTGTCGGGGACTAGCGGGAGATATGAGCAGTTCTTC. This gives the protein CASSLDLSGTSGRYEQFF.

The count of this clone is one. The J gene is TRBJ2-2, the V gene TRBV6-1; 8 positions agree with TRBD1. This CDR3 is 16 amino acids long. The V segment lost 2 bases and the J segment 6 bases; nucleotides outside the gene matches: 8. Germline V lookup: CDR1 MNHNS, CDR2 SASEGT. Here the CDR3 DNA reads TGTGCCAGCAGTGAATATAGGACAGGGTACCCCGGGGAGCTGTTTTTT. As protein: CASSEYRTGYPGELFF.

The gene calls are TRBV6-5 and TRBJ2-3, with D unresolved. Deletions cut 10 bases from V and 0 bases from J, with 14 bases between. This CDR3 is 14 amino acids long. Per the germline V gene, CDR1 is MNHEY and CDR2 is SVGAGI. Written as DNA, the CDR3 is TGTGCCACCCGGGTGAGCTCTAGCACAGATACGCAGTATTTT. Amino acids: CATRVSSSTDTQYF.

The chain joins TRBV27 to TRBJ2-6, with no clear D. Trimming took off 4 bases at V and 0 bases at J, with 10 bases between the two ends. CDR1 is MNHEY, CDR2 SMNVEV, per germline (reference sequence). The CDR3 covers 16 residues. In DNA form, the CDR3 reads TGTGCCAGCAGTTCCCCGGGTAGCTCTGGGGCCAACGTCCTGACTTTC. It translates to CASSSPGSSGANVLTF.

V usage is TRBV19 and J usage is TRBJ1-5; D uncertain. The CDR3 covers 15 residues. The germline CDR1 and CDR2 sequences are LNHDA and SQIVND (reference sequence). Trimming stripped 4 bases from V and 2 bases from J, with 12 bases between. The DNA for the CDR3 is TGTGCCAGTAGTACCTCTGGCGGTGGCAATCAGCCCCAGCATTTT. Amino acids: CASSTSGGGNQPQHF.

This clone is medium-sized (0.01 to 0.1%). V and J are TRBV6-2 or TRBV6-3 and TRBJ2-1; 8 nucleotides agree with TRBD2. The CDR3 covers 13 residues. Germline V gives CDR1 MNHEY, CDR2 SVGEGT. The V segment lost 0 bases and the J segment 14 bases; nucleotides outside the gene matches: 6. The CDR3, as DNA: TGTGCCAGCAGTTACTCTGAGCGGGGGTCGAAGTTCTTC. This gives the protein CASSYSERGSKFF.

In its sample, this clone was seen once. In nucleotides, the CDR3 is TGTGCCAGCAGCTTAGTAGCGGGAGCGCAAGAGACCCAGTACTTC. This translates into CASSLVAGAQETQYF. This chain uses TRBV11-2 with TRBJ2-5; the match to TRBD2 covers 9 bases. Germline CDR1 is SGHAT and CDR2 is FQNNGV. CDR3 length equals 15 residues. The trim removed 1 base at V and 2 bases at J, leaving 2 bases unmatched.

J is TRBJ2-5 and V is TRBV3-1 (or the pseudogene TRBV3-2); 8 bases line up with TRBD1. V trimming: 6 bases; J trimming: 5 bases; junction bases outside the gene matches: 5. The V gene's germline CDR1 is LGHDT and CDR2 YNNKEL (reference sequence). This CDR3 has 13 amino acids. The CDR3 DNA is TGTGCCAGCAGTCCGACAGGGGTGGAGACCCAGTACTTC. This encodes CASSPTGVETQYF.

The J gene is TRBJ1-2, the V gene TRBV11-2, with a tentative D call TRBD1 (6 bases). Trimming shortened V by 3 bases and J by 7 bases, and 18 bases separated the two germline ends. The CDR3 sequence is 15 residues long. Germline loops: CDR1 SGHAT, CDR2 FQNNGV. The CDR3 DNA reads TGTGCCAGCAGCTTGGGCGGGGGGCTTTATTTTGGCTACACCTTC. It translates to CASSLGGGLYFGYTF. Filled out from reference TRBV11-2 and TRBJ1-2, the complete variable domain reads EAGVAQSPRYKIIEKRQSVAFWCNPISGHATLYWYQQILGQGPKLLIQFQNNGVVDDSQLPKDRFSAERLKGVDSTLKIQPAKLEDSAVYLCASSLGGGLYFGYTFGSGTRLTVV.

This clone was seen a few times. CDR3 residues: CASSSRQTNTEAFF. The CDR3 DNA follows: TGTGCCAGCAGCTCGCGACAGACGAACACTGAAGCTTTCTTT. The chain is built from TRBV7-9 and TRBJ1-1, with D possibly TRBD1 on 5 matching bases. Germline V gene sequence: CDR1 SEHNR, CDR2 FQNEAQ (reference sequence). The V end lost 4 bases, the J end lost 1 base, and 10 bases lay between the germline ends. CDR3 length: 14 residues.

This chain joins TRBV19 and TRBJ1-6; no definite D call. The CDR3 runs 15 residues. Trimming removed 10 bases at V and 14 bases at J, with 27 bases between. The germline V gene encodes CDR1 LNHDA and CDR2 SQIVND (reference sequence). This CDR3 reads CATREAGPLSVALHF. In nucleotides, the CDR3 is TGTGCCACTAGGGAGGCCGGACCCTTATCCGTGGCCCTCCACTTT. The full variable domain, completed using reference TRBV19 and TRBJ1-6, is DGGITQSPKYLFRKEGQNVTLSCEQNLNHDAMYWYRQDPGQGLRLIYYSQIVNDFQKGDIAEGYSVSREKKESFPLTVTSAQKNPTAFYLCATREAGPLSVALHFGNGTRLTVT.

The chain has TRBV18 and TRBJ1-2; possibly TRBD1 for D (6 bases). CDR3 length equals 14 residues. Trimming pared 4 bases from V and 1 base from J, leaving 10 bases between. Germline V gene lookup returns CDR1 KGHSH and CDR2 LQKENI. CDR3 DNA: TGTGCCAGCTCACTCTTGGACAGTAACTATGGCTACACCTTC. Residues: CASSLLDSNYGYTF.

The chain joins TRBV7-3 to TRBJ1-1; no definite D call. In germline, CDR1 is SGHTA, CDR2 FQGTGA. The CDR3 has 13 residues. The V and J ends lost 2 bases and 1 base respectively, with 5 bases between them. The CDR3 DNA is TGTGCCAGCAGCTTATCGGGGAACACTGAAGCTTTCTTT. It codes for CASSLSGNTEAFF.